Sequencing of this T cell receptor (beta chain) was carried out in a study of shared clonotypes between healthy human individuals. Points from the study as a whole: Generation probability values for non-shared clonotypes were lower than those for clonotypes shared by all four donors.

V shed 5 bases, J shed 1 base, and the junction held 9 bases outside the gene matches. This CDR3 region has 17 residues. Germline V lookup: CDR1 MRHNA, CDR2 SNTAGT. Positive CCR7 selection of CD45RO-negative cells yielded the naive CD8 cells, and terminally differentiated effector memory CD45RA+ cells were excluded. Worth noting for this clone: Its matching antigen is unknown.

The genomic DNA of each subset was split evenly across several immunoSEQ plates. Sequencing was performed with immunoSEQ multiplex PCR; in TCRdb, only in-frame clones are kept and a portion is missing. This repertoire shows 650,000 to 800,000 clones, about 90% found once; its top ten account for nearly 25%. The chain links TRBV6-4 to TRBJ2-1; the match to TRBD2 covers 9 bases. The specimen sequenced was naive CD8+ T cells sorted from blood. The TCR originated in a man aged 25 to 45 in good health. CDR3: CASSPGLALTSYNEQFF. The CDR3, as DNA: TGTGCCAGCAGTCCTGGACTAGCGCTGACATCCTACAATGAGCAGTTCTTC.